This T cell receptor beta chain was recovered during a study of blood T cells in healthy people across ages. Study-level findings and limits: It was not known whether donors were CMV positive (a possible confounder of expanded clonotype changes). Diversity of TCR beta correlated strongly with naive T cell percentage. In long-lived donors, naive CD4+ cell counts and diversity exceeded those of aged donors.

A word on this clonotype: Its antigen is undetermined.

Looked up from germline, CDR1 is SQVTM and CDR2 is ANQGSEA. This CDR3 is built from 10 residues. The germline V and J ends were trimmed by 5 bases and 10 bases, with 9 bases remaining between them. Alongside a J-beta primer mix, a sample-barcoded 5' primer served in a second PCR lasting roughly 7 to 11 cycles. Researchers report that a template-switch adaptor with 12 random nucleotides tagged each cDNA molecule. TCRdb itself ran the 5' RACE reads through MiXCR, one entry per CDR3 protein. The sample includes over a million distinct CDR3 sequences, roughly two fifths of them seen just once. The sequence derives from a woman aged 18 to 35 in good health. The sample consisted of blood. The chain carries TRBV29-1 and TRBJ2-1; D assignment may be TRBD1 or TRBD2 (5 bases each). The CDR3 spells CSVLRDEQFF. In DNA form, the CDR3 reads TGCAGCGTTCTAAGGGACGAGCAGTTCTTC.